The 21 T cell receptor beta chains in this list originate from one sample, sequenced in a study of beta chain features in type 1 diabetes. Investigators reverse transcribed all isolated RNA, so they sequenced expressed TCRB transcripts. Libraries were prepared by immunoSEQ multiplex PCR; TCRdb keeps only in-frame clonotypes and omits some of them. The sample holds roughly 610,000 clones, around 15% seen once. The sample consisted of naive CD4+ T cells from blood. These receptors all stem from a man younger than 30 in good health.

CDR3 in amino acids: CASSLSGTGNAGELFF. The CDR3 DNA sequence: TGCGCCAGCAGCTTGTCCGGGACAGGGAATGCCGGGGAGCTGTTTTTT. The chain has TRBV5-1 and TRBJ2-2, with 9 positions matching TRBD1. Germline loops: CDR1 SGHRS, CDR2 YFSETQ. This CDR3 has 16 residues. Losses at the gene ends were 1 base for V and 6 bases for J; bases not matched to a gene: 7.

This clone came up a few times. The V call is TRBV19, the J call TRBJ1-5; no definite D call. V was cut by 3 bases and J by 5 bases, with 5 bases left in between. The CDR3 spans 12 residues. Germline V lookup: CDR1 LNHDA, CDR2 SQIVND (reference sequence). CDR3 DNA sequence: TGTGCCAGTAGTATTTCTGATCAGCCCCAGCATTTT. Translated, it gives CASSISDQPQHF.

In its sample, this clone was seen a few times. The J gene is TRBJ2-6, the V gene TRBV2; D is perhaps TRBD1 (5 bases). V was pared by 5 bases and J by 1 base, with 12 bases between. Germline V gene lookup returns CDR1 SNHLY and CDR2 FYNNEI. CDR3 length: 16 residues. The CDR3 protein is CASSLEPGSGANVLTF. The CDR3 coding sequence is TGTGCCAGCAGTTTAGAGCCAGGGTCTGGGGCCAACGTCCTGACTTTC. The full variable domain, rest sourced from reference TRBV2 and TRBJ2-6, is EPEVTQTPSHQVTQMGQEVILRCVPISNHLYFYWYRQILGQKVEFLVSFYNNEISEKSEIFDDQFSVERPDGSNFTLKIRSTKLEDSAMYFCASSLEPGSGANVLTFGAGSRLTVL.

This clone was observed a handful of times. The chain joins TRBV27 to TRBJ2-7; 9 bases are shared with TRBD2. J was trimmed by 4 bases and V by 5 bases; bases with no gene match: 27. Germline CDR1 MNHEY, CDR2 SMNVEV (reference sequence). The CDR3 is made up of 21 amino acids. The CDR3 DNA reads TGTGCCAGCAGTGCCTTAGGCCATGGCGGGGGGGAACTATCGGCCCATTACGAGCAGTACTTC. Translation gives CASSALGHGGGELSAHYEQYF.

The rearrangement uses TRBV5-4 and TRBJ1-4; D is uncertain. Trimming pared 4 bases from V and 1 base from J, leaving 5 bases between. Germline CDR1 SGHNT, CDR2 YYREEE (reference sequence). The CDR3 length is 13 residues. In DNA, the CDR3 is TGTGCCAGCAGCCCGAAAACTAATGAAAAACTGTTTTTT. It codes for CASSPKTNEKLFF.

This clone was detected a few times. The rearrangement uses TRBV6-5 and TRBJ2-2; D remains unclear. V dropped 1 base and J dropped 8 bases, with 2 bases sitting between them. There are 11 residues in the CDR3. CDR1 and CDR2 (germline): MNHEY, SVGAGI. The CDR3 DNA is TGTGCCAGCAGTTACTTGGGGGAGCTGTTTTTT. Residues: CASSYLGELFF.

This clone has more than one count but fewer than ten. The chain carries TRBV7-2 and TRBJ1-5; D call uncertain. V was clipped by 0 bases and J by 3 bases, with 9 bases between them. This CDR3 has 15 residues. The germline V gene encodes CDR1 SGHTA and CDR2 FQGNSA. The CDR3 reads CASSLAGRNNQPQHF. The CDR3 DNA sequence: TGTGCCAGCAGCTTAGCTGGACGGAACAATCAGCCCCAGCATTTT.

The genes are TRBV9 and TRBJ1-6, with D possibly matching TRBD1 (6 bases). This CDR3 region has 16 residues. Per germline, CDR1 SGDLS and CDR2 YYNGEE. The V end was cut by 0 bases, the J end by 7 bases, with 14 bases between. This chain's CDR3 is CASSVEPHRDNSPLHF. The CDR3 DNA reads TGTGCCAGCAGCGTAGAACCCCACAGGGACAATTCACCCCTCCACTTT.

This clone was picked up a small number of times. The rearrangement uses TRBV7-2 and TRBJ1-5; 7 bases fit TRBD1. Germline V gives CDR1 SGHTA, CDR2 FQGNSA. Trimming took 5 bases from V and 0 from J; bases not matched to a gene: 13. The CDR3 loop spans 18 amino acids. The CDR3 is CASSPRQGGPYSNQPQHF. CDR3 coding DNA: TGTGCCAGCAGCCCGAGACAGGGTGGCCCATATAGCAATCAGCCCCAGCATTTT.

This chain uses TRBV5-1 with TRBJ2-1; the match to TRBD2 covers 9 bases. The CDR3 is made up of 14 amino acids. Unmatched junction bases numbered 3, after V lost 4 bases and J lost 4 bases. CDR1 is SGHRS and CDR2 is YFSETQ in the germline V gene. Written as DNA, the CDR3 is TGCGCCAGCAGCCAGGGACTAGCTTACAATGAGCAGTTCTTC. Translating it yields CASSQGLAYNEQFF.

The chain has TRBV28 and TRBJ1-2; D gene uncertain. The CDR3 contains 15 residues. In germline, CDR1 is MDHEN, CDR2 SYDVKM. Trimming took off 2 bases at V and 3 bases at J, with 13 bases between the two ends. The CDR3 nucleotides read TGTGCCAGCAGTTTAGACCGGGTAGTAGACTATGGCTACACCTTC. This encodes CASSLDRVVDYGYTF.

The rearrangement links TRBV9 to TRBJ1-1; D unresolved. V gave up 3 bases and J gave up 3 bases, with 12 bases separating them. Per the germline V gene, CDR1 is SGDLS and CDR2 is YYNGEE. The CDR3 extends over 14 amino acids. The CDR3 nucleotides read TGTGCCAGCAGCGCCGGAGGCGGATACACTGAAGCTTTCTTT. This gives the protein CASSAGGGYTEAFF.

The rearrangement uses TRBV5-1 and TRBJ1-6, with unresolved D. The germline V gene has CDR1 SGHRS and CDR2 YFSETQ. The CDR3 runs 15 residues. V gave up 7 bases and J gave up 5 bases, with 16 bases separating them. CDR3 in amino acids: CASRQAVQDNSPLHF. The CDR3 DNA reads TGCGCCAGCCGCCAAGCCGTTCAAGATAATTCACCCCTCCACTTT.

This clone has only a few counts. The chain is built from TRBV7-9 and TRBJ2-7; D may be TRBD1 or TRBD2 (5 bases each). This CDR3 contains 16 residues. Germline V gives CDR1 SEHNR, CDR2 FQNEAQ (reference sequence). V was shortened by 0 bases and J by 5 bases, with 17 bases between the two germline ends. The CDR3 nucleotides are TGTGCCAGCAGCTTAGCAGAGATCGGGGCAGGTCACGAGCAGTACTTC. It is translated as CASSLAEIGAGHEQYF.

In its sample, this clone was seen a few times. V gene TRBV19 combines with J gene TRBJ2-4; TRBD2 matches 10 bases. V shed 5 bases, J shed 0 bases, and the junction held 7 bases outside the gene matches. Germline lookup yields CDR1 LNHDA and CDR2 SQIVND (reference sequence). This CDR3 is built from 17 residues. The chain's CDR3 is CASSPTTSGRAKNIQYF. DNA for the CDR3: TGTGCCAGTAGTCCGACGACTAGCGGGCGAGCCAAAAACATTCAGTACTTC.

The chain links TRBV7-9 to TRBJ1-5; a weak D match, TRBD1 (6 bases). V lost 5 bases and J lost 1, with 24 bases in between. Germline lookup yields CDR1 SEHNR and CDR2 FQNEAQ (reference sequence). The CDR3 has 19 amino acids. The CDR3 sequence is CASSPGRGLPMLSNQPQHF. The CDR3 coding sequence is TGTGCCAGCAGCCCTGGTCGGGGGCTCCCGATGCTGAGCAATCAGCCCCAGCATTTT.

The table lists this clone with a few counts. The chain couples TRBV4-3 to TRBJ2-7, with D perhaps matching TRBD2 (7 bases). Germline lookup yields CDR1 LGHNA and CDR2 YSLEER. This CDR3 is built from 16 residues. Trimming removed 1 base from V and 0 bases from J, with 13 bases in between. The CDR3 DNA reads TGCGCCAGCAGCCAAGCGGGCGGGGGCGACTCCTACGAGCAGTACTTC. This gives the protein CASSQAGGGDSYEQYF.

This chain uses TRBV14 with TRBJ1-6; weak D call: TRBD1 (5 bases). Trimming stripped 2 bases from V and 9 bases from J, with 14 bases between. The CDR3 has 15 amino acids. Germline V gene data show CDR1 as SGHDN and CDR2 as FVKESK. The CDR3: CASSQSPGRGSPLHF. In DNA form, the CDR3 reads TGTGCCAGCAGCCAATCGCCAGGGAGGGGTTCACCCCTCCACTTT.

The table lists this clone with a few counts. The J gene is TRBJ2-3, the V gene TRBV28; TRBD1 agrees at 8 bases. The CDR3 is 16 residues long. Germline loops: CDR1 MDHEN, CDR2 SYDVKM. Trimming removed 6 bases from V and 4 bases from J; junction bases left unmatched: 12. CDR3 nucleotides: TGTGCCAGCAGCCCAATCGGACAGGGTCGCGCAGATACGCAGTATTTT. It translates to CASSPIGQGRADTQYF.

V and J are TRBV6-5 and TRBJ1-6; 7 nucleotides match TRBD1. CDR1 MNHEY and CDR2 SVGAGI come from the germline V gene. This CDR3 has 13 residues. V shed 6 bases and J 5 bases; nucleotides not matched to a gene: 1. Here the CDR3 reads CASSDRDNSPLHF. In DNA, the CDR3 is TGTGCCAGCAGCGACAGGGATAATTCACCCCTCCACTTT.

In its sample, this clone was seen a few times. This chain connects TRBV5-1 to TRBJ1-5; D not resolved. The germline gives CDR1 SGHRS, CDR2 YFSETQ. Trimming left V 0 bases short and J 5 bases short, with 12 bases between. The CDR3 consists of 15 residues. CDR3 protein: CASSLVGGQYQPQHF. Written as DNA, the CDR3 is TGCGCCAGCAGCTTGGTCGGAGGGCAGTATCAGCCCCAGCATTTT.